The 6 T cell receptor beta chains below were found in one sample sequenced in a study of blood T cell repertoires in COVID-19. The protocol was immunoSEQ multiplex PCR, while the TCRdb copy is restricted to in-frame clones and leaves out a portion. The top ten hold around 0.52% of the sample, which has roughly 70,000 clones, about 92% seen once. Material: peripheral blood. The source of these receptors is a man between 45 and 60 years old with COVID-19, enrolled during active disease.

The V call is TRBV6-5, the J call TRBJ2-7; 8 positions match TRBD1. V lost 7 bases and J lost 0; bases outside the gene matches: 5. Germline V lookup: CDR1 MNHEY, CDR2 SVGAGI. The CDR3 length is 14 residues. CDR3 in DNA: TGTGCCAGCACCCGGACAGGGAGCTCCTACGAGCAGTACTTC. Its protein is CASTRTGSSYEQYF.

This rearrangement joins TRBV7-9 to TRBJ2-1; 8 nucleotides match TRBD2. This CDR3 region has 17 residues. Germline lookup yields CDR1 SEHNR and CDR2 FQNEAQ (reference sequence). V shed 0 bases, J shed 7 bases, and the junction held 11 bases outside the gene matches. The CDR3 DNA is TGTGCCAGCAGCTTAGCCGGGGGGGCCGAATCCAAGAATGAGCAGTTCTTC. Protein sequence: CASSLAGGAESKNEQFF. The full variable domain, its missing parts supplied by reference TRBV7-9 and TRBJ2-1, is DTGVSQNPRHKITKRGQNVTFRCDPISEHNRLYWYRQTLGQGPEFLTYFQNEAQLEKSRLLSDRFSAERPKGSFSTLEIQRTEQGDSAMYLCASSLAGGAESKNEQFFGPGTRLTVL.

The chain combines TRBV24-1 with TRBJ2-7, with 9 bases fitting TRBD1. Trimming at V came to 4 bases and at J to 2 bases, leaving 5 bases not matched to a gene. The germline V gene encodes CDR1 KGHDR and CDR2 SFDVKD. This CDR3 comprises 15 residues. For the CDR3, the DNA is TGTGCCACCAGTGACCAGGGACAGGGCACCTACGAGCAGTACTTC. Its protein product is CATSDQGQGTYEQYF.

CDR3 sequence: CASGKGGGEETQYF. Written as DNA, the CDR3 is TGCGCCAGCGGTAAAGGTGGGGGCGAAGAGACCCAGTACTTC. The chain has TRBV5-1 and TRBJ2-5; a possible D gene is TRBD1 (6 bases). The V and J ends lost 7 bases and 3 bases respectively, with 16 bases between them. The germline V gene has CDR1 SGHRS and CDR2 YFSETQ. This CDR3 has 14 amino acids. The full variable domain, rest sourced from reference TRBV5-1 and TRBJ2-5, is KAGVTQTPRYLIKTRGQQVTLSCSPISGHRSVSWYQQTPGQGLQFLFEYFSETQRNKGNFPGRFSGRQFSNSRSEMNVSTLELGDSALYLCASGKGGGEETQYFGPGTRLLVL.

The V gene is TRBV29-1, the J gene TRBJ1-1, with a possible D match to TRBD1 (6 bases). The CDR3 sequence is 14 residues long. V gave up 4 bases and J gave up 0 bases, with 12 bases separating them. The germline CDR1 and CDR2 sequences are SQVTM and ANQGSEA. CDR3 DNA sequence: TGCAGCGTTGCGCCAGGGGCGGTGAACACTGAAGCTTTCTTT. Translation: CSVAPGAVNTEAFF.

This chain joins TRBV27 and TRBJ1-1; D is perhaps TRBD1 (6 bases). CDR1 and CDR2 (germline): MNHEY, SMNVEV (reference sequence). The CDR3 is 17 residues long. Trimming cost V 6 bases and J 1 base, with 21 bases left between them. This CDR3 is CASSSAKTGFQNTEAFF. The CDR3 coding sequence is TGTGCCAGCAGCTCAGCAAAAACAGGGTTTCAGAACACTGAAGCTTTCTTT.